This TCR beta chain came from a study of T-cell memory formation after mild COVID-19. Study in general: Clustering of TCRs was largely donor specific. Study-level points and caveats: Memory cells collected pre-infection included some clones that later responded, suggesting cross-reactive memory joined. CM and EM subsets held most contracting CD4+ clones; EMRA held CD8+ ones.

With 7 bases clipped from V and 6 bases from J, the junction kept 10 bases outside the gene matches. The CDR3 is 14 amino acids. Germline-derived CDR1 and CDR2 are KGHDR and SFDVKD. TCRdb reprocessed the 5' RACE reads with MiXCR, giving one entry per CDR3 protein. The top ten hold 20% to 25% of the sample, which has around 390,000 distinct CDR3 sequences, about 15% seen once. For this clonotype: Its matching antigen is unknown.

The rearrangement links TRBV24-1 to TRBJ2-7, with TRBD2 identical over 8 bases. This TCR was sampled from a man in his late teens or twenties who had mild COVID-19 (a few samples of this study predate the infection). Cell type and time point are not known. The sample comprised PBMCs or a T cell subset sorted from them (not recorded which). CDR3 region: CATSRPPGRGEQYV. The CDR3 nucleotides read TGTGCCACCAGCAGACCGCCCGGGAGGGGCGAGCAGTACGTC.